This T cell receptor (beta chain) was profiled in a study of blood T cell repertoires in COVID-19. The ends were cut back, 5 bases at V and 9 bases at J, with 14 bases in the middle. CDR3 size: 14 residues. Germline values: CDR1 ENHRY, CDR2 SYGVKD. TCRdb keeps only in-frame clones here, not all; method: immunoSEQ multiplex PCR. The sample records a few hundred thousand clones, around 84% being singletons. Sequenced: peripheral blood. This sequence joins TRBV10-3 and TRBJ1-6; no firm D call. The TCR originated in a woman aged 80 or over with active or convalescent COVID-19. The CDR3 DNA reads TGTGCCATCAGTAGAGACCCCAGCGGTTCACCCCTCCACTTT. The encoded protein is CAISRDPSGSPLHF.